This entry lists 31 T cell receptor beta chains sequenced from one sample in a study of cytomegalovirus exposure and HLA in healthy donors. Sequencing was performed with immunoSEQ multiplex PCR; in TCRdb, only in-frame clones are kept and a portion is missing. The sample lists approximately 300,000 clones; roughly 85% were seen once. Sequenced sample: PBMCs. The receptors derive from a woman between 18 and 29 years old in good health and CMV-seronegative.

The CDR3 loop reads CATSRSSSPGDTQYF. The CDR3 DNA sequence: TGTGCCACCAGCAGAAGTTCTAGCCCCGGGGATACGCAGTATTTT. The chain is built from TRBV15 and TRBJ2-3; the D gene is possibly TRBD2 (5 bases). The CDR3 consists of 15 residues. Trimming stripped 2 bases from V and 6 bases from J, with 15 bases between. CDR1 and CDR2 from the germline V gene are LNHNV and YYDKDF (reference sequence).

The rearrangement joins TRBV9 to TRBJ1-2; D remains unclear. The CDR3 spans 12 residues. Germline assignment: CDR1 SGDLS and CDR2 YYNGEE. Between the trimmed V and J ends, which lost 3 bases and 8 bases, there was a span of 11 bases. The CDR3 DNA is TGTGCCAGCAGCGCGGCAGGTTTCGGCTACACCTTC. Protein: CASSAAGFGYTF.

The CDR3: CASSPSGHNEQFF. CDR3 sequence (DNA): TGTGCCAGCAGCCCAAGCGGCCACAATGAGCAGTTCTTC. The chain recombines TRBV27 with TRBJ2-1; D is perhaps TRBD2 (5 bases). V was trimmed by 6 bases and J by 5 bases, leaving 11 bases between them. The CDR3 extends over 13 amino acids. CDR1 MNHEY and CDR2 SMNVEV come from the germline V gene (reference sequence).

The V and J genes are TRBV28 and TRBJ2-2; 7 nucleotides line up with TRBD2. V shed 7 bases, J shed 4 bases, and the junction held 9 bases outside the gene matches. Germline CDR1 reads MDHEN; CDR2 reads SYDVKM. The CDR3 has 15 amino acids. CDR3 amino acids: CASNNPGLTTGELFF. CDR3 DNA sequence: TGTGCCAGCAATAATCCGGGACTAACCACCGGGGAGCTGTTTTTT.

The V gene is TRBV29-1, the J gene TRBJ2-7; possible D gene TRBD2, 6 bases. V lost 6 bases, J lost 5 bases, and 14 bases lay in between. CDR3 length: 12 residues. Germline V lookup: CDR1 SQVTM, CDR2 ANQGSEA. CDR3 region: CSVPGGGNEQYF. CDR3 in DNA: TGCAGCGTCCCCGGTGGGGGGAACGAGCAGTACTTC.

This chain links TRBV5-4 with TRBJ1-3; TRBD1 might be the D (6 bases). Trimming cost V 1 base and J 4 bases, with 12 bases left between them. This CDR3 is 15 amino acids long. CDR1 SGHNT and CDR2 YYREEE come from the germline V gene (reference sequence). CDR3 DNA sequence: TGTGCCAGCAGCTTGCAACGGACAGAAGGAAACACCATATATTTT. It is translated as CASSLQRTEGNTIYF.

The chain carries TRBV6-5 and TRBJ2-7, with a tentative D call TRBD2 (6 bases). Germline CDR1 and CDR2: MNHEY and SVGAGI. Trimming took 4 bases from V and 2 from J, leaving 12 bases between them. The CDR3 loop spans 14 amino acids. Written as DNA, the CDR3 is TGTGCCAGCAGTTGGGGACTCCGGGCCTACGAGCAGTACTTC. It is translated as CASSWGLRAYEQYF.

This clone was recorded a few times. The chain recombines TRBV29-1 with TRBJ1-1; 10 bases agree with TRBD1. Germline assignment: CDR1 SQVTM and CDR2 ANQGSEA. V was pared by 4 bases and J by 4 bases, with 6 bases of the junction left unmatched. The CDR3 spans 14 residues. The CDR3 loop reads CSVARQGAGTEAFF. CDR3 nucleotides: TGCAGCGTTGCCCGACAGGGGGCCGGCACTGAAGCTTTCTTT.

This clone has just a few counts. The chain couples TRBV7-9 to TRBJ2-7; no clear D gene. CDR3 length equals 12 residues. The germline V and J ends were trimmed by 5 bases and 3 bases, with 8 bases remaining between them. In germline, CDR1 is SEHNR, CDR2 FQNEAQ (reference sequence). This CDR3 is CASSRLDYEQYF. The CDR3 DNA reads TGTGCCAGCAGCCGGTTAGACTACGAGCAGTACTTC.

This sequence joins TRBV9 and TRBJ2-3, with 10 bases aligning to TRBD1. CDR1 is SGDLS, CDR2 YYNGEE, per germline. The CDR3 loop spans 17 amino acids. The J segment lost 0 bases and the V segment lost 3 bases, leaving 7 bases of the junction unmatched. The CDR3 sequence is CASSGTGGEGSTDTQYF. The CDR3, as DNA: TGTGCCAGCAGCGGGACAGGGGGAGAGGGGAGCACAGATACGCAGTATTTT.

This sequence joins TRBV18 and TRBJ2-1; TRBD2 matches at 9 bases. The V and J ends lost 6 bases and 8 bases, in that order; junction bases with no gene match: 17. The length of the CDR3 is 17 residues. Per germline, CDR1 KGHSH and CDR2 LQKENI. CDR3 loop: CASSPGVAGGLKDEQFF. CDR3 coding DNA: TGTGCCAGCTCCCCGGGAGTTGCGGGAGGGCTTAAGGATGAGCAGTTCTTC.

J is TRBJ2-3 and V is TRBV4-3, with 15 bases lining up with TRBD2. In germline, CDR1 is LGHNA, CDR2 YSLEER. V lost 1 base, J lost 5 bases, and 7 bases stayed unmatched. The CDR3 totals 18 residues. CDR3: CASSQGLPGLAGGDTQYF. Here the CDR3 DNA reads TGCGCCAGCAGCCAAGGTCTCCCGGGACTAGCGGGAGGAGATACGCAGTATTTT.

The chain recombines TRBV5-1 with TRBJ2-5, with D possibly TRBD2 on 5 matching bases. The CDR3 length is 15 residues. Germline CDR1 is SGHRS and CDR2 is YFSETQ. The V and J ends lost 0 bases and 3 bases respectively, with 12 bases between them. CDR3 amino acids: CASSLAGGSKETQYF. CDR3 bases: TGCGCCAGCAGCTTGGCCGGTGGGAGCAAAGAGACCCAGTACTTC.

The gene calls are TRBV14 and TRBJ2-3, with TRBD2 as a possible D gene (6 bases). Deletions cut 3 bases from V and 2 bases from J, with 12 bases between. The CDR3 extends over 15 amino acids. CDR1 is SGHDN, CDR2 FVKESK, per germline. The CDR3 bases are TGTGCCAGCAGCCAGGAGGCGGGGTACACAGATACGCAGTATTTT. Its protein product is CASSQEAGYTDTQYF.

The rearrangement links TRBV28 to TRBJ2-7; weak D call: TRBD2 (5 bases). Trimming pared 2 bases from V and 1 base from J, leaving 9 bases between. Germline-derived CDR1 and CDR2 are MDHEN and SYDVKM. The CDR3 is made up of 14 amino acids. The CDR3 nucleotides read TGTGCCAGCAGTTTAGTAGAGCGGTCCTACGAGCAGTACTTC. It encodes CASSLVERSYEQYF.

This clone has just a few counts. This rearrangement joins TRBV13 to TRBJ2-7; 9 bases agree with TRBD1. The V gene's germline CDR1 is PRHDT and CDR2 FYEKMQ (reference sequence). The CDR3 sequence is 14 residues long. Losses at the gene ends were 4 bases for V and 2 bases for J; bases not matched to a gene: 3. CDR3 loop: CASSSRDRAYEQYF. The CDR3 nucleotides read TGTGCCAGCAGCTCCCGGGACAGGGCCTACGAGCAGTACTTC.

V usage is TRBV29-1 and J usage is TRBJ2-7, with D maybe TRBD2 (5 bases). The germline V gene encodes CDR1 SQVTM and CDR2 ANQGSEA. The CDR3 consists of 12 residues. The V and J ends lost 5 bases and 1 base respectively, with 9 bases between them. DNA for the CDR3: TGCAGCGTTTCGCCGGGGTCCTACGAGCAGTACTTC. It codes for CSVSPGSYEQYF.

The chain joins TRBV7-2 to TRBJ2-5; tentative D call: TRBD2 (5 bases). V was shortened by 2 bases and J by 2 bases, with 9 bases between the two germline ends. This CDR3 has 14 residues. Germline assignment: CDR1 SGHTA and CDR2 FQGNSA. In nucleotides, the CDR3 is TGTGCCAGCAGCTTAAGTCGGACTCAAGAGACCCAGTACTTC. Protein: CASSLSRTQETQYF.

CDR3 bases: TGTGCCAGCAGTGTCAGGGTGGCCACTGAAGCTTTCTTT. This sequence encodes CASSVRVATEAFF. V is TRBV6-1 and J is TRBJ1-1; D might be TRBD1 (5 bases). Germline V gene data show CDR1 as MNHNS and CDR2 as SASEGT. V lost 4 bases to trimming and J lost 4 bases, with 10 bases between them. This CDR3 has 13 residues.

The chain has TRBV5-1 and TRBJ2-3; D is undetermined. The CDR3 loop spans 15 amino acids. The V gene's germline CDR1 is SGHRS and CDR2 YFSETQ. Trimming removed 0 bases at V and 0 bases at J, with 8 bases between. The CDR3 reads CASSLATDSTDTQYF. CDR3 nucleotides: TGCGCCAGCAGCTTGGCCACAGATAGCACAGATACGCAGTATTTT.

The genes are TRBV2 and TRBJ2-1; the D gene is possibly TRBD2 (5 bases). This CDR3 spans 16 amino acids. Deletions cut 0 bases from V and 9 bases from J, with 18 bases between. From germline, CDR1 is SNHLY and CDR2 FYNNEI. CDR3 in DNA: TGTGCCAGCAGTGAAGCCAAACTAGTAGCTTCGGGTGAGCAGTTCTTC. Translation gives CASSEAKLVASGEQFF.

The chain is built from TRBV2 and TRBJ2-1; a weak D match, TRBD1 (6 bases). V was cut by 4 bases and J by 8 bases, with 18 bases left in between. Germline V gene lookup returns CDR1 SNHLY and CDR2 FYNNEI. The length of the CDR3 is 15 residues. CDR3 coding DNA: TGTGCCAGCAGTGTGGGCAGGGGCGTTTTCGATGAGCAGTTCTTC. This gives the protein CASSVGRGVFDEQFF. Full variable domain (outside the CDR3, taken from reference TRBV2 and TRBJ2-1): EPEVTQTPSHQVTQMGQEVILRCVPISNHLYFYWYRQILGQKVEFLVSFYNNEISEKSEIFDDQFSVERPDGSNFTLKIRSTKLEDSAMYFCASSVGRGVFDEQFFGPGTRLTVL.

This clone occurred a few times. This sequence joins TRBV7-2 and TRBJ2-1, with 7 nucleotides matching TRBD2. Per the germline V gene, CDR1 is SGHTA and CDR2 is FQGNSA. CDR3 length: 15 amino acids. After removal of 3 bases from V and 6 bases from J, the junction contained 8 bases not matched to a gene. The CDR3, as DNA: TGTGCCAGCAGCTTCGGGACTACGTCCCCCAATGAGCAGTTCTTC. Its translation: CASSFGTTSPNEQFF. Complete variable domain (other parts from reference TRBV7-2 and TRBJ2-1): GAGVSQSPSNKVTEKGKDVELRCDPISGHTALYWYRQSLGQGLEFLIYFQGNSAPDKSGLPSDRFSAERTGGSVSTLTIQRTQQEDSAVYLCASSFGTTSPNEQFFGPGTRLTVL.

This sequence joins TRBV2 and TRBJ2-7, with 9 bases matching TRBD2. The CDR3 sequence is 17 residues long. J was trimmed by 2 bases and V by 2 bases; bases with no gene match: 10. Germline-derived CDR1 and CDR2 are SNHLY and FYNNEI. The CDR3 DNA reads as TGTGCCAGCAGTGAAACGAGGGGGCGGGAGGGGCCCTACGAGCAGTACTTC. Translation: CASSETRGREGPYEQYF. The full variable domain, rest sourced from reference TRBV2 and TRBJ2-7, is EPEVTQTPSHQVTQMGQEVILRCVPISNHLYFYWYRQILGQKVEFLVSFYNNEISEKSEIFDDQFSVERPDGSNFTLKIRSTKLEDSAMYFCASSETRGREGPYEQYFGPGTRLTVT.

This chain joins TRBV7-8 and TRBJ1-2; possible D gene TRBD1, 6 bases. V was clipped by 3 bases and J by 7 bases, with 15 bases between them. Per the germline V gene, CDR1 is SGHVS and CDR2 is FQNEAQ. The CDR3 spans 14 residues. The CDR3 DNA sequence: TGTGCCAGCAGCTTGATTCAGGGACAAGGTGGCTACACCTTC. Translated: CASSLIQGQGGYTF.

The chain links TRBV29-1 to TRBJ2-7; 10 nucleotides match TRBD2. The CDR3 covers 13 residues. V shed 5 bases, J shed 6 bases, and the junction held 7 bases outside the gene matches. Germline V CDR1 and CDR2: SQVTM, ANQGSEA. In DNA, the CDR3 is TGCAGCGTTCGGTCACTAGCGGGAAGCGAGCAGTACTTC. Its translation is CSVRSLAGSEQYF.

V and J are TRBV7-8 and TRBJ1-1; D is unresolved. V was pared by 4 bases and J by 3 bases, with 12 bases between. Germline V gene lookup returns CDR1 SGHVS and CDR2 FQNEAQ. This CDR3 is built from 14 residues. CDR3 nucleotide sequence: TGTGCCAGCAGCTCCACATTCGGGGACACTGAAGCTTTCTTT. Protein sequence: CASSSTFGDTEAFF.

The rearrangement uses TRBV7-9 and TRBJ1-1, with a tentative D call TRBD1 (6 bases). V lost 4 bases and J 1 base, leaving 10 bases between the germline ends. Germline V CDR1 and CDR2: SEHNR, FQNEAQ (reference sequence). This CDR3 comprises 14 residues. The CDR3: CASSSRGANTEAFF. The CDR3 coding sequence is TGTGCCAGCAGCTCCCGGGGGGCGAACACTGAAGCTTTCTTT.

This rearrangement joins TRBV28 to TRBJ1-2; TRBD1 matches at 9 bases. Germline V gene data show CDR1 as MDHEN and CDR2 as SYDVKM. V shed 7 bases and J 9 bases; nucleotides not matched to a gene: 9. This CDR3 spans 13 amino acids. CDR3 sequence: CASNNRGRGSYTF. In DNA, the CDR3 is TGTGCCAGCAACAACAGGGGGCGGGGGAGCTACACCTTC.

The chain is built from TRBV28 and TRBJ1-1, with 9 bases that match TRBD1. The CDR3 spans 14 residues. The germline V gene encodes CDR1 MDHEN and CDR2 SYDVKM. The J segment lost 5 bases and the V segment lost 3 bases, leaving 4 bases of the junction unmatched. Here the CDR3 reads CASSFTGGMTEAFF. CDR3 in DNA: TGTGCCAGCAGTTTTACAGGGGGCATGACTGAAGCTTTCTTT.

V usage is TRBV6-5 and J usage is TRBJ1-1; the D gene is possibly TRBD1 (5 bases). The CDR3 has 14 residues. Between the trimmed V and J ends, which lost 4 bases and 1 base, there was a span of 10 bases. The V gene's germline CDR1 is MNHEY and CDR2 SVGAGI. The CDR3 is CASSSPRENTEAFF. CDR3 in DNA: TGTGCCAGCAGTTCCCCCAGGGAGAACACTGAAGCTTTCTTT.